This record looks at one T cell receptor beta chain sequence and its context. Antigen: not known. The data were obtained in a study of T cells after yellow fever vaccination. Study as a whole: For low cell numbers, libraries were made with SMART-Seq v4 Ultra Low Input.

CDR3 size: 13 residues. The V and J ends lost 2 bases and 5 bases respectively, with 7 bases between them. Germline V CDR1 and CDR2: DFQATT, SNEGSKA (reference sequence). TCRdb called the 5' RACE reads again in MiXCR, with one record for every CDR3 protein. The profile shows approximately 300,000 distinct CDR3 sequences, approximately 13% of them singletons. Study-wide points: Few clonotypes appeared in both CD4 and CD8 compartments. At about 97% for CD4 and about 88% for CD8, most primary-vaccination clones showed up again after the booster.

The origin of this receptor is a man aged 25 to 40 who received the YFV17D yellow fever vaccine. This specimen consisted of CD4+ T cells sorted from PBMCs, obtained 45 days after the yellow fever booster vaccination. The chain links TRBV20-1 to TRBJ1-6; D is unclear. DNA for the CDR3: TGCAGTGCTAGACAGACTCATAATTCACCCCTCCACTTT. Protein product: CSARQTHNSPLHF.